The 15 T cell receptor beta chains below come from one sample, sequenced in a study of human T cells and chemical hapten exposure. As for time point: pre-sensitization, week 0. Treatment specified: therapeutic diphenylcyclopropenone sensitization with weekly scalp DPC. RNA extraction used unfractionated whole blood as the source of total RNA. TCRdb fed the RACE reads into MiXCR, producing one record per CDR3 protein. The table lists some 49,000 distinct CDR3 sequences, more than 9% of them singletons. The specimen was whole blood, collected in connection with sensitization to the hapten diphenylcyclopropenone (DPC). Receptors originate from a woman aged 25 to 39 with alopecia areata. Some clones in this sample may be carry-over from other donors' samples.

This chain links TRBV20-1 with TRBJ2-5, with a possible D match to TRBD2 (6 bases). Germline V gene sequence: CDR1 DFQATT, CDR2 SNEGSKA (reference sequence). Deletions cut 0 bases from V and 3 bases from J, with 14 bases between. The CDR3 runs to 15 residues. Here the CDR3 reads CSARDLRGRKETQYF. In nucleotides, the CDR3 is TGCAGTGCTAGAGATCTGCGGGGCAGGAAAGAGACCCAGTACTTC.

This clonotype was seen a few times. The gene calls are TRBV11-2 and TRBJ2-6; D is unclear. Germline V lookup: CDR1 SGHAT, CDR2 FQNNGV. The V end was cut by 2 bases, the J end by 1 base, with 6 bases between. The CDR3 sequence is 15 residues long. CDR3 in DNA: TGTGCCAGCAGCTTATATTCGTCTGGGGCCAACGTCCTGACTTTC. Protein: CASSLYSSGANVLTF.

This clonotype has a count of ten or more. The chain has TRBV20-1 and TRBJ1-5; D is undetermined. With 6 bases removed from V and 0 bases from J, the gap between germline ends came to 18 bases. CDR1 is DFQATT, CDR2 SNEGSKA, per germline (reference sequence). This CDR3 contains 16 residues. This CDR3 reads CSAPKAPTSSNQPQHF. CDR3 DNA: TGCAGTGCCCCGAAGGCACCTACGAGTAGCAATCAGCCCCAGCATTTT.

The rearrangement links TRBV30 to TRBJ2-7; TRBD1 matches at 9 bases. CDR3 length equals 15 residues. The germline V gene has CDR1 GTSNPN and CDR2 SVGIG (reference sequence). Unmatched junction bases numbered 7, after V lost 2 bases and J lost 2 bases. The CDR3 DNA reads TGTGCCTGGAGTATCGGCGGGACAGGGCCCTACGAGCAGTACTTC. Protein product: CAWSIGGTGPYEQYF.

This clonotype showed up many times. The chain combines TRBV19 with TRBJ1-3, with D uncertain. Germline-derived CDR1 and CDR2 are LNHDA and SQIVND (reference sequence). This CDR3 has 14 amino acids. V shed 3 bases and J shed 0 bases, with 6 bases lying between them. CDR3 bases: TGTGCCAGTAGTATTGTGAGCTCTGGAAACACCATATATTTT. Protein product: CASSIVSSGNTIYF. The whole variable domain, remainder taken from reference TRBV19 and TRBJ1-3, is DGGITQSPKYLFRKEGQNVTLSCEQNLNHDAMYWYRQDPGQGLRLIYYSQIVNDFQKGDIAEGYSVSREKKESFPLTVTSAQKNPTAFYLCASSIVSSGNTIYFGEGSWLTVV.

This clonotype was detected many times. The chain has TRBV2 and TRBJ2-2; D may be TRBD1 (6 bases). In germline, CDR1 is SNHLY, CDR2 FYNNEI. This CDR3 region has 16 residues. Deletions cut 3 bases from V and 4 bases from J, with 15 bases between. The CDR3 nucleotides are TGTGCCAGCAGTGATCAGGGGTATACCGCCACCGGGGAGCTGTTTTTT. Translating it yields CASSDQGYTATGELFF.

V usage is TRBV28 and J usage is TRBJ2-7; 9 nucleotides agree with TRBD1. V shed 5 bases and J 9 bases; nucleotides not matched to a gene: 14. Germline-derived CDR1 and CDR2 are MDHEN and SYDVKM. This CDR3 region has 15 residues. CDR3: CASSRWTGAPFVQYF. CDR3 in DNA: TGTGCCAGCAGTCGTTGGACAGGGGCCCCCTTCGTGCAGTACTTC.

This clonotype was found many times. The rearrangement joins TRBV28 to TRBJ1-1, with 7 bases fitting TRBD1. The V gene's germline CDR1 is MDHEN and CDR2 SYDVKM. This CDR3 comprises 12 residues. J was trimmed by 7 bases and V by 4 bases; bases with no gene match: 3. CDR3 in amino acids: CASSSQGLEAFF. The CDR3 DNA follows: TGTGCCAGCAGTTCACAGGGGCTTGAAGCTTTCTTT.

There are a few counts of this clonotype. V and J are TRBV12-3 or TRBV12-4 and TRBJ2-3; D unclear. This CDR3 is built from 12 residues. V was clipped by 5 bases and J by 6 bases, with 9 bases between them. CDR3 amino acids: CASSNQRDTQYF. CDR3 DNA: TGTGCCAGCAGTAACCAAAGGGATACGCAGTATTTT.

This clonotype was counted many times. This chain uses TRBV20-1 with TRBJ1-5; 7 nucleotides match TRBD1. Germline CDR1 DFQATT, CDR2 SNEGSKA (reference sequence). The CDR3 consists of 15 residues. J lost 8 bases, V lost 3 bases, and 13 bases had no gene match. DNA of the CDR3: TGCAGTGCTAGTCAACCGGACAGGCGTAGCAAGCCCCAGCATTTT. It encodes CSASQPDRRSKPQHF.

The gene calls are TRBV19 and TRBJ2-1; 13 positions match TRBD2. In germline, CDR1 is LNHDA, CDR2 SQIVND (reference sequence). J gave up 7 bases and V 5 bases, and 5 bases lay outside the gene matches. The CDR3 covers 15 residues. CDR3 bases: TGTGCCAGTAGTCCGGGACTAGCGGGGTTTAATGAGCAGTTCTTC. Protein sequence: CASSPGLAGFNEQFF.

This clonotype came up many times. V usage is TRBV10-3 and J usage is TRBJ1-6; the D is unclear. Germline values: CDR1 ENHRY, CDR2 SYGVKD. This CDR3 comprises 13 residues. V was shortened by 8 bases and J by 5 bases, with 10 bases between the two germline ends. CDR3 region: CAIRQRDNSPLHF. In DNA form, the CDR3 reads TGTGCCATCCGTCAGAGAGATAATTCACCCCTCCACTTT.

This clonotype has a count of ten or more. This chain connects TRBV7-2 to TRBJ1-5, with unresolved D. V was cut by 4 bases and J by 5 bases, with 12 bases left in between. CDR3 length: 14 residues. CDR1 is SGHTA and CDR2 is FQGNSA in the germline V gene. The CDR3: CASSSGAGHQPQHF. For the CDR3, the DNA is TGTGCCAGCAGCTCCGGTGCGGGTCATCAGCCCCAGCATTTT.

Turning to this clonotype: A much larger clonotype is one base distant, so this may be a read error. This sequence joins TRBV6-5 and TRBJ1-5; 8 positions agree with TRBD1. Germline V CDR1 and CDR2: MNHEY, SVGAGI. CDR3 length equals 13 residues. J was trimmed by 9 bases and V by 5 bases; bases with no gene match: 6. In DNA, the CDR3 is TGTGCCAGCAGTGACAGGGGTGACAGGCCCCAGCATTTT. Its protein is CASSDRGDRPQHF.

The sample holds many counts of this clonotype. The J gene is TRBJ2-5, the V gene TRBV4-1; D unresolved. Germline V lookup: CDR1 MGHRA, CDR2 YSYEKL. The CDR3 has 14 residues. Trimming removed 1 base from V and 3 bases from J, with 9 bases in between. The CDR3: CASSQGGLKETQYF. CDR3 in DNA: TGCGCCAGCAGCCAAGGGGGTTTAAAAGAGACCCAGTACTTC.